This T cell receptor (beta chain) emerged from a study of shared clonotypes between healthy human individuals. V lost 8 bases, J lost 3 bases, and 23 bases lay in between. Germline CDR1 is MDHEN and CDR2 is SYDVKM. The CDR3 sequence is 16 residues long. Overall study findings and caveats: With few donors, the genetic and exposure-history diversity represented was limited.

Roughly 89 million PBMCs served as the genomic DNA source for unsorted samples. On this clone itself: Its specificity is unknown.

Genomic DNA per cell subset filled all wells of several immunoSEQ plates. The table came from immunoSEQ multiplex PCR; TCRdb's copy has only in-frame clones and leaves some out. In the table there are approximately 460,000 clones, 75% to 80% of which are singletons. The sequenced material came from PBMCs. This TCR was recovered from a woman between 40 and 55 years old in good health. Some clones in this sample may be carry-over from other donors' samples. V gene TRBV28 combines with J gene TRBJ2-7, with D maybe TRBD2 (5 bases). Here the CDR3 reads CASSSGASSTGYEQYF. CDR3 in DNA: TGTGCCAGCTCTTCCGGAGCTAGCTCGACCGGCTACGAGCAGTACTTC.